This T cell receptor (beta chain) was profiled in a study of blood T cell repertoires in COVID-19. Study-wide background: From T cells, B-cell-depleted T cells, or PBMCs came the material, which was cDNA or gDNA.

As originally analysed: Estimates of nucleated cell counts were drawn from the amplification of reference gene primers. Some clones are missing from TCRdb's copy, which holds only in-frame ones; the method was immunoSEQ multiplex PCR. That table supplies the V and J calls and clone size; D and trimming were determined from the DNA. The profile shows roughly 160,000 clones, around 89% of them singletons. The CDR3 runs 11 residues. Germline V lookup: CDR1 MNHEY, CDR2 SVGAGI. V dropped 6 bases and J dropped 10 bases, with 12 bases sitting between them. Sequencing used peripheral blood. The TCR sequence derives from a man between 60 and 75 years old with acute or convalescent COVID-19. This chain connects TRBV6-5 to TRBJ1-1; D is undetermined. CDR3 in amino acids: CASSQRGVAFF. In DNA form, the CDR3 reads TGTGCCAGCAGCCAGCGCGGGGTAGCTTTCTTT.